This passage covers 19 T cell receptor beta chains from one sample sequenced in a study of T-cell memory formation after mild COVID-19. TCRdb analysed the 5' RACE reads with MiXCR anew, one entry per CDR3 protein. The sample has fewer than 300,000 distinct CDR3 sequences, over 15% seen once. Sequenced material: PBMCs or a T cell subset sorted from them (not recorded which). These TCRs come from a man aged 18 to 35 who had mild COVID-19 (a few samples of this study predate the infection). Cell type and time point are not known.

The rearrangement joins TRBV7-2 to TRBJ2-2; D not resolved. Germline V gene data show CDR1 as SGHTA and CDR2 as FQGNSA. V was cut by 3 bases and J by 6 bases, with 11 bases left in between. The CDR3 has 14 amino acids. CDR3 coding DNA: TGTGCCAGCAGCTTCGACCGATGGGCCGGGGAGCTGTTTTTT. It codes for CASSFDRWAGELFF.

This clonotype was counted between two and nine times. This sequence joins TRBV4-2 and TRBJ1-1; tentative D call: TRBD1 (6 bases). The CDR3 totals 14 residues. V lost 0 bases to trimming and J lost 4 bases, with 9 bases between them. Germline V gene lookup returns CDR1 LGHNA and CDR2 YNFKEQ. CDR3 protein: CASSQDKGGTEAFF. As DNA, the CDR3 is TGTGCCAGCAGCCAAGATAAGGGGGGCACTGAAGCTTTCTTT.

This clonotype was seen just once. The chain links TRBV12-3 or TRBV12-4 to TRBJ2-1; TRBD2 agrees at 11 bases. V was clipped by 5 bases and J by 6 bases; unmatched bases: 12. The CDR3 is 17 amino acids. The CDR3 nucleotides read TGTGCCAGCAGTCCCCATCTAGCGGGGGGCCCTATCAATGAGCAGTTCTTC. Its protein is CASSPHLAGGPINEQFF.

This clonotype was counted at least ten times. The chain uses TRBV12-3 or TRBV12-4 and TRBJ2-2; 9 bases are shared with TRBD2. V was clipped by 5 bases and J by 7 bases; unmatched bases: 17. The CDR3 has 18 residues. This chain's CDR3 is CASSAATLRGGLGGELFF. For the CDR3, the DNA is TGTGCCAGCAGTGCCGCGACTTTGCGGGGGGGCCTCGGCGGGGAGCTGTTTTTT.

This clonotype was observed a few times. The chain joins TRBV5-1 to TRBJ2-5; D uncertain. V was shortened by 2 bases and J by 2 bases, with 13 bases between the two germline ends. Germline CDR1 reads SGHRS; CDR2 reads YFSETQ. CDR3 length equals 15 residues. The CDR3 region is CASSFQDIRQETQYF. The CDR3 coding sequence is TGCGCCAGCAGCTTTCAAGACATCCGGCAAGAGACCCAGTACTTC. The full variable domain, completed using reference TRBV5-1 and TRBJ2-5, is KAGVTQTPRYLIKTRGQQVTLSCSPISGHRSVSWYQQTPGQGLQFLFEYFSETQRNKGNFPGRFSGRQFSNSRSEMNVSTLELGDSALYLCASSFQDIRQETQYFGPGTRLLVL.

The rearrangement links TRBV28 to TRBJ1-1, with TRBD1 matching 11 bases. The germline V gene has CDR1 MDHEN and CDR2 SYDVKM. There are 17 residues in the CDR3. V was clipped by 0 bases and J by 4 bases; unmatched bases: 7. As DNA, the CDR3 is TGTGCCAGCAGTTTATGGGGACAGGGGGAACTGGCCACTGAAGCTTTCTTT. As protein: CASSLWGQGELATEAFF.

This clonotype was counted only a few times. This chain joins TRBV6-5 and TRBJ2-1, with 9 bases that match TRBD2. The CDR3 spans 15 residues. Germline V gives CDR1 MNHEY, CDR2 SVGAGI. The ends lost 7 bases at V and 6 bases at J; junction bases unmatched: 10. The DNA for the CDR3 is TGTGCCAGCACCTGGACTAGCGCAAACCTCAATGAGCAGTTCTTC. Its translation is CASTWTSANLNEQFF.

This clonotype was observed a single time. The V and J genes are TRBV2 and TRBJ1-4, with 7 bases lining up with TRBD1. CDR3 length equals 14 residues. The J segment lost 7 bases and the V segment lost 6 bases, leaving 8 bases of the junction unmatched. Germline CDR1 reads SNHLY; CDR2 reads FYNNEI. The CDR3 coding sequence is TGTGCCAGCAGGGGAACAGGGGAAACTGAAAAACTGTTTTTT. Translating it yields CASRGTGETEKLFF. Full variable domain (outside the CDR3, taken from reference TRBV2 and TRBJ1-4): EPEVTQTPSHQVTQMGQEVILRCVPISNHLYFYWYRQILGQKVEFLVSFYNNEISEKSEIFDDQFSVERPDGSNFTLKIRSTKLEDSAMYFCASRGTGETEKLFFGSGTQLSVL.

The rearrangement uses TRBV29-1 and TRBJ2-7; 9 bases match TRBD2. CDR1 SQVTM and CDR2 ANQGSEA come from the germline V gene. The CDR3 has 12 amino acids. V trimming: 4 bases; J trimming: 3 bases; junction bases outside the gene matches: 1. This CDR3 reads CSVGLADYEQYF. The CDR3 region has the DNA TGCAGCGTTGGACTAGCGGACTACGAGCAGTACTTC.

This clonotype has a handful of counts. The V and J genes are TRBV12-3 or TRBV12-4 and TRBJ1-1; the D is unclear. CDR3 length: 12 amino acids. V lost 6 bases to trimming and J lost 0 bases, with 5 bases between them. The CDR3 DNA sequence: TGTGCCAGCAGAAGGCTGAACACTGAAGCTTTCTTT. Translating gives CASRRLNTEAFF.

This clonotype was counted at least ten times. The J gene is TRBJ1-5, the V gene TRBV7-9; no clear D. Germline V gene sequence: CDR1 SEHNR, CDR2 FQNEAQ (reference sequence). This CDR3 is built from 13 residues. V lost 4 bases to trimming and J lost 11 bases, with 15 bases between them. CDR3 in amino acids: CASSSGWELAQHF. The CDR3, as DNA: TGTGCCAGCAGCTCGGGGTGGGAGTTGGCCCAGCATTTT.

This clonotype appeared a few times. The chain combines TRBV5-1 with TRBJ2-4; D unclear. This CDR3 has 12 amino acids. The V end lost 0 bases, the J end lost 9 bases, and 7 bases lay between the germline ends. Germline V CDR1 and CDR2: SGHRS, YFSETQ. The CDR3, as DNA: TGCGCCAGCAGCTTGGAAGCTGGCATTCAGTACTTC. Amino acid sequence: CASSLEAGIQYF.

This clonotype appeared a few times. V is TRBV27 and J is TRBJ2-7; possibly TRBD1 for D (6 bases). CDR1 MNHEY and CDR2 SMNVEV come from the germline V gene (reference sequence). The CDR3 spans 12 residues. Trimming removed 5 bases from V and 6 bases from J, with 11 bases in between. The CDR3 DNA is TGTGCCAGCAGTCCCGGGACATCCGAGCAGTACGTC. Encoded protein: CASSPGTSEQYV.

CDR3 sequence reads: CASSLYGDSTDTQYF. For the CDR3, the DNA is TGTGCCAGCAGCTTATATGGGGATAGCACAGATACGCAGTATTTT. J is TRBJ2-3 and V is TRBV7-9; D is unclear. Germline CDR1 reads SEHNR; CDR2 reads FQNEAQ (reference sequence). V gave up 2 bases and J gave up 0 bases, with 9 bases separating them. The CDR3 length is 15 residues. The variable domain in full, completed from reference TRBV7-9 and TRBJ2-3, reads DTGVSQNPRHKITKRGQNVTFRCDPISEHNRLYWYRQTLGQGPEFLTYFQNEAQLEKSRLLSDRFSAERPKGSFSTLEIQRTEQGDSAMYLCASSLYGDSTDTQYFGPGTRLTVL.

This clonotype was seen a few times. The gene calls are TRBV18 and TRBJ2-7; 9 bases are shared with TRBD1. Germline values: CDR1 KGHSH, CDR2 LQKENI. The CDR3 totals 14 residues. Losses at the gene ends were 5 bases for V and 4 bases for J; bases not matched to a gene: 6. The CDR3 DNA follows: TGTGCCAGCTCAGTTACAGGGGGCAGATACGAGCAGTACTTC. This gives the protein CASSVTGGRYEQYF. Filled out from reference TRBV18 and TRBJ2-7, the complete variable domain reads NAGVMQNPRHLVRRRGQEARLRCSPMKGHSHVYWYRQLPEEGLKFMVYLQKENIIDESGMPKERFSAEFPKEGPSILRIQQVVRGDSAAYFCASSVTGGRYEQYFGPGTRLTVT.

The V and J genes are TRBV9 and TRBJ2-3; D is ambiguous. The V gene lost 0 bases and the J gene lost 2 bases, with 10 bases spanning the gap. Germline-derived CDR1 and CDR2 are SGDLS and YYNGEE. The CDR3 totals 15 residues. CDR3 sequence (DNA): TGTGCCAGCAGCGTAGGTCTGTTAGACACAGATACGCAGTATTTT. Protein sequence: CASSVGLLDTDTQYF.

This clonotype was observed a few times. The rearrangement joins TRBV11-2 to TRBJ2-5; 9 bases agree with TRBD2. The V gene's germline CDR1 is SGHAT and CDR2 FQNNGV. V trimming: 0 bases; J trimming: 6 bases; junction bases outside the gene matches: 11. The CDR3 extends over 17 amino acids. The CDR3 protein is CASSLEGVRGGPKTQYF. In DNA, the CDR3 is TGTGCCAGCAGCTTAGAAGGGGTGCGGGGGGGGCCAAAGACCCAGTACTTC.

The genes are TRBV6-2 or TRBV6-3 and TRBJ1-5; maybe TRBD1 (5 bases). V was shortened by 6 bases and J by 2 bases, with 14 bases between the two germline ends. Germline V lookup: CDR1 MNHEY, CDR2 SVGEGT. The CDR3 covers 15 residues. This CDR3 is CASSWDDGGNQPQHF. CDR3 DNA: TGTGCCAGCAGCTGGGACGATGGGGGCAATCAGCCCCAGCATTTT.

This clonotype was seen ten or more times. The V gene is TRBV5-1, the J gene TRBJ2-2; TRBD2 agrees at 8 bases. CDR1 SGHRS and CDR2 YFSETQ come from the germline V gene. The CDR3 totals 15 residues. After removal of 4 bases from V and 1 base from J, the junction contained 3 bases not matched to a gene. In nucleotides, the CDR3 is TGCGCCAGCAGCCGTAGCGGGGTGAACACCGGGGAGCTGTTTTTT. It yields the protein CASSRSGVNTGELFF.